This TCR beta chain was identified during a study of T cells expressing NK-cell markers. Study-level background: Sorted CD3+CD56-NKG2C+, CD3+CD56+NKG2C+ and CD3+CD56+NKG2C- T cells supplied the TCR beta repertoires. Most of the eight sequenced donors were HCMV-seropositive; one was seronegative. General study results and limits: Certain NKG2C+ T cell clones were expanded, and their HCMV specificity remained unclear.

cDNA encoding TCR beta was synthesized via 5'RACE template switching incorporating UMIs. For each CDR3 protein, TCRdb gives one entry from its re-call of the 5' RACE reads, without DNA. The sample is made up of roughly 450,000 distinct CDR3 sequences, and the top ten hold more than 1.4% of it. With respect to this clonotype: The antigen remains unidentified.

The germline V gene encodes CDR1 MNHNY and CDR2 SVGAGI (reference sequence). This CDR3 contains 12 residues. Sequencing used blood T cells: a sorted CD56 or NKG2C T cell subset, CD4+ or CD8+ T cells, or bulk PBMC T cells (not recorded which). This chain connects TRBV6-6 to TRBJ1-2. This sequence originates from a woman aged 45 to 65 in good health. This CDR3 reads CASSYLDYGYTF.